Given below is one T cell receptor (beta chain) in context. Its specificity is unknown. This specimen comes from a study of T cells after yellow fever vaccination. Study as a whole: It was SMART-Seq v4 Ultra Low Input that prepared the fractions with low cell numbers. Study-wide findings and caveats: Abundant clonotypes from the bulk population could have been carried over as contaminants into FACS-sorted repertoires.

CDR3 length equals 16 residues. V was pared by 4 bases and J by 4 bases, with 10 bases of the junction left unmatched. The germline CDR1 and CDR2 sequences are SGDLS and YYNGEE. Researchers made TCR cDNA using 5'RACE template switching, and this step added a universal primer site and UMIs. Using its own MiXCR run on the 5' RACE reads, TCRdb lists one record per CDR3 protein. This repertoire shows 60,000 to 85,000 distinct CDR3 sequences, just over 6.5% found once; its top ten account for more than 35%. The sample was CD8+ T cells sorted from PBMCs, taken more than 40 days after the first yellow fever vaccination. The origin of this receptor is a man younger than 35 who received the YFV17D yellow fever vaccine. The rearrangement links TRBV9 to TRBJ2-1; 8 bases line up with TRBD2. Here the CDR3 reads CASSPGAGGQYNEQFF. As DNA, the CDR3 is TGTGCCAGCAGCCCAGGCGCGGGGGGCCAATACAATGAGCAGTTCTTC.